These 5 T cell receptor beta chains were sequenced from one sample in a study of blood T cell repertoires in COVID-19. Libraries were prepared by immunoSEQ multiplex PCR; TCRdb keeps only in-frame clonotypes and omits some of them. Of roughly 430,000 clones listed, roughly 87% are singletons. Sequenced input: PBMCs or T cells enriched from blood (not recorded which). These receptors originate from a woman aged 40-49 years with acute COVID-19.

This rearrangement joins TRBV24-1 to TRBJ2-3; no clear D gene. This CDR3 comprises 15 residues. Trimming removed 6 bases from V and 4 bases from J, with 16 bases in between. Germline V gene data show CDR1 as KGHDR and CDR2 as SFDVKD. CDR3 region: CATSSRLGASDTQYF. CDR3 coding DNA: TGTGCCACCAGTAGTCGTCTAGGAGCTTCAGATACGCAGTATTTT.

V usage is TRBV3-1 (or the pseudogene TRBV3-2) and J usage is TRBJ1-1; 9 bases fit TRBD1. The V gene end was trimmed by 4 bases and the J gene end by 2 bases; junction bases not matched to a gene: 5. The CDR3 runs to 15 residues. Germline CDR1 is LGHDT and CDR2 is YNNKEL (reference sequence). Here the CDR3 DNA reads TGTGCCAGCAGCCTTCGGACAGGGGTAAACACTGAAGCTTTCTTT. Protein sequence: CASSLRTGVNTEAFF.

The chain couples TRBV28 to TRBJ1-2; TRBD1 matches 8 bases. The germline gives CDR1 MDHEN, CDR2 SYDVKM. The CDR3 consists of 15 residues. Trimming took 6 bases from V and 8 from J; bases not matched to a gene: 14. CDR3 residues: CASRARDRHMEGYTF. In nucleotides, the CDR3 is TGTGCCAGCAGAGCCCGGGACAGGCACATGGAGGGCTACACCTTC.

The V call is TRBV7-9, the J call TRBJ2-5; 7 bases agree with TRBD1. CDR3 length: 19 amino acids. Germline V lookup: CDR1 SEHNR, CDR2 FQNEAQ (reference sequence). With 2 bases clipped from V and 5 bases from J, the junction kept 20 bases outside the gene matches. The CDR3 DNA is TGTGCCAGCAGCTTATTTAGATCGGGTGCAGGGGGTAAGAGGGAGACCCAGTACTTC. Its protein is CASSLFRSGAGGKRETQYF. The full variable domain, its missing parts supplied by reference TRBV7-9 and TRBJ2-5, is DTGVSQNPRHKITKRGQNVTFRCDPISEHNRLYWYRQTLGQGPEFLTYFQNEAQLEKSRLLSDRFSAERPKGSFSTLEIQRTEQGDSAMYLCASSLFRSGAGGKRETQYFGPGTRLLVL.

The CDR3 DNA reads as TGTGCCAGCAGTTTACTGGGACAGGGGCATACGCAGTATTTT. Its protein product is CASSLLGQGHTQYF. The V gene is TRBV27, the J gene TRBJ2-3; 10 bases fit TRBD1. With 2 bases clipped from V and 7 bases from J, the junction kept 3 bases outside the gene matches. This CDR3 comprises 14 residues. Germline V gene data show CDR1 as MNHEY and CDR2 as SMNVEV (reference sequence).